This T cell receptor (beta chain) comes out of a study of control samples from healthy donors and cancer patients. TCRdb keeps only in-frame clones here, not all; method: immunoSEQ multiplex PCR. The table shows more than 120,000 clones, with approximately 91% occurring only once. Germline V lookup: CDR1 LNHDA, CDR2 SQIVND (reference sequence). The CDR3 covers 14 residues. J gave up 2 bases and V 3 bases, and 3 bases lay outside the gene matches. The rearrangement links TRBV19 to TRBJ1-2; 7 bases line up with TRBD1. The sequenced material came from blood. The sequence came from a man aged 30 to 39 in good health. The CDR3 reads CASSIRGQNYGYTF. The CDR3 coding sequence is TGTGCCAGTAGTATTAGGGGACAGAACTATGGCTACACCTTC. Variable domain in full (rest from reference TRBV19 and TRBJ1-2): DGGITQSPKYLFRKEGQNVTLSCEQNLNHDAMYWYRQDPGQGLRLIYYSQIVNDFQKGDIAEGYSVSREKKESFPLTVTSAQKNPTAFYLCASSIRGQNYGYTFGSGTRLTVV.